The next 21 T cell receptor beta chains were all read from a single sample in a study of cytomegalovirus exposure and HLA in healthy donors. Both 60 Vbeta primers and 13 Jbeta primers went into the PCR. The data were produced by immunoSEQ multiplex PCR, yet TCRdb's version contains in-frame clones alone and is incomplete. The specimen's table records 140,000 to 150,000 clones. The material sequenced was PBMCs. The origin of the receptors is a male donor in good health and CMV-seronegative.

The CDR3 DNA follows: TGTGCCAGCAGCACGGACAGTAGCAATCAGCCCCAGCATTTT. Translating gives CASSTDSSNQPQHF. The chain recombines TRBV7-9 with TRBJ1-5, with a weak D call TRBD1 (6 bases). In germline, CDR1 is SEHNR, CDR2 FQNEAQ (reference sequence). V was pared by 5 bases and J by 0 bases, with 8 bases between. The CDR3 consists of 14 residues.

The CDR3 is CASSVATGRGLDEQFF. In DNA form, the CDR3 reads TGTGCCAGCAGCGTAGCTACCGGAAGGGGGCTGGATGAGCAGTTCTTC. This chain uses TRBV9 with TRBJ2-1; 7 bases align to TRBD1. Germline loops: CDR1 SGDLS, CDR2 YYNGEE. The CDR3 is 16 residues long. Trimming at V came to 0 bases and at J to 8 bases, leaving 11 bases not matched to a gene.

The CDR3 region is CASSRLATDTQYF. The CDR3 nucleotides are TGTGCCAGCAGCAGATTGGCCACAGATACGCAGTATTTT. This sequence joins TRBV7-3 and TRBJ2-3, with D uncertain. The CDR3 is 13 residues long. From germline, CDR1 is SGHTA and CDR2 FQGTGA. V lost 5 bases to trimming and J lost 2 bases, with 8 bases between them.

This sequence joins TRBV18 and TRBJ2-1; a possible D gene is TRBD2 (6 bases). Trimming cost V 1 base and J 5 bases, with 9 bases left between them. Germline assignment: CDR1 KGHSH and CDR2 LQKENI. The CDR3 runs to 14 residues. The CDR3 protein is CASSPLAVNNEQFF. CDR3 in DNA: TGTGCCAGCTCACCACTAGCGGTCAACAATGAGCAGTTCTTC.

The chain joins TRBV27 to TRBJ2-7, with D maybe TRBD2 (6 bases). Trimming shortened V by 0 bases and J by 7 bases, and 22 bases separated the two germline ends. The CDR3 length is 17 residues. Looked up from germline, CDR1 is MNHEY and CDR2 is SMNVEV (reference sequence). The DNA of the CDR3 is TGTGCCAGCAGTTTATCCCCACGTATGGGCGGAGGGTTAGAGCAGTACTTC. Protein product: CASSLSPRMGGGLEQYF.

The chain joins TRBV27 to TRBJ1-1; TRBD1 agrees at 10 bases. Losses at the gene ends were 6 bases for V and 5 bases for J; bases not matched to a gene: 9. There are 15 residues in the CDR3. The germline gives CDR1 MNHEY, CDR2 SMNVEV (reference sequence). CDR3 sequence reads: CASRVLRDRGTEAFF. In DNA form, the CDR3 reads TGTGCCAGCAGGGTACTCCGGGACAGGGGTACTGAAGCTTTCTTT.

V and J are TRBV6-1 and TRBJ1-2, with 11 bases identical to TRBD1. CDR3 length equals 15 residues. Per the germline V gene, CDR1 is MNHNS and CDR2 is SASEGT. The V gene end was trimmed by 6 bases and the J gene end by 5 bases; junction bases not matched to a gene: 8. The CDR3 DNA reads as TGTGCCAGCAGAGGGGCTGGACAGGGGGCGTATGGCTACACCTTC. It translates to CASRGAGQGAYGYTF.

V usage is TRBV4-1 and J usage is TRBJ1-6, with D hard to call. The ends were cut back, 3 bases at V and 5 bases at J, with 11 bases in the middle. The V gene's germline CDR1 is MGHRA and CDR2 YSYEKL. The CDR3 totals 15 residues. The CDR3 protein is CASSQEGIDNSPLHF. The CDR3 DNA sequence: TGCGCCAGCAGCCAGGAGGGTATCGATAATTCACCCCTCCACTTT.

The chain has TRBV15 and TRBJ1-1, with D perhaps matching TRBD1 (5 bases). V was pared by 5 bases and J by 7 bases, with 17 bases between. This CDR3 contains 14 residues. CDR1 and CDR2 from the germline V gene are LNHNV and YYDKDF (reference sequence). The CDR3 loop reads CATSSPSMTVEAFF. The CDR3 DNA reads TGTGCCACCAGCTCCCCTTCAATGACAGTTGAAGCTTTCTTT.

V is TRBV12-5 and J is TRBJ2-3, with 12 bases fitting TRBD2. V was pared by 4 bases and J by 5 bases, with 4 bases of the junction left unmatched. Germline assignment: CDR1 LGHNT and CDR2 FRNRAP. The CDR3 length is 15 residues. In DNA form, the CDR3 reads TGTGCTAGTGGTTCGCCGGGACTAGCGGGAGATACGCAGTATTTT. Protein product: CASGSPGLAGDTQYF.

This chain joins TRBV19 and TRBJ1-6; D unresolved. The germline V gene has CDR1 LNHDA and CDR2 SQIVND (reference sequence). Between the trimmed V and J ends, which lost 2 bases and 1 base, there was a span of 3 bases. The CDR3 length is 14 residues. The DNA of the CDR3 is TGTGCCAGTAGTATATCTTCCTATAATTCACCCCTCCACTTT. Protein: CASSISSYNSPLHF.

Written as DNA, the CDR3 is TGTGCCAGCAGCTTAGTATCGACAAGTAATTCACCCCTCCACTTT. It translates to CASSLVSTSNSPLHF. The chain is built from TRBV7-2 and TRBJ1-6; D gene ambiguous. V lost 1 base to trimming and J lost 6 bases, with 10 bases between them. CDR3 size: 15 residues. Germline V CDR1 and CDR2: SGHTA, FQGNSA.

This rearrangement joins TRBV7-3 to TRBJ2-2; D uncertain. The V gene lost 1 base and the J gene lost 2 bases, with 5 bases spanning the gap. Germline V gene sequence: CDR1 SGHTA, CDR2 FQGTGA. The CDR3 spans 14 residues. The CDR3 spells CASSLMRNTGELFF. As DNA, the CDR3 is TGTGCCAGCAGCTTAATGCGAAACACCGGGGAGCTGTTTTTT. Full variable domain (rest looked up from reference TRBV7-3 and TRBJ2-2): GAGVSQTPSNKVTEKGKYVELRCDPISGHTALYWYRQSLGQGPEFLIYFQGTGAADDSGLPNDRFFAVRPEGSVSTLKIQRTERGDSAVYLCASSLMRNTGELFFGEGSRLTVL.

The gene calls are TRBV6-1 and TRBJ2-1, with a possible D match to TRBD2 (5 bases). CDR3 length: 20 amino acids. Trimming shortened V by 4 bases and J by 8 bases, and 33 bases separated the two germline ends. The V gene's germline CDR1 is MNHNS and CDR2 SASEGT. The CDR3 coding sequence is TGTGCCAGCAGTGGCCCACGGGGTCCACCTCACATGGCTGGGTTGTATGAGCAGTTCTTC. Its translation: CASSGPRGPPHMAGLYEQFF.

The rearrangement uses TRBV7-9 and TRBJ1-1; 9 bases line up with TRBD1. Germline values: CDR1 SEHNR, CDR2 FQNEAQ (reference sequence). The V segment lost 7 bases and the J segment 2 bases; nucleotides outside the gene matches: 5. The CDR3 consists of 14 residues. Here the CDR3 DNA reads TGTGCCAGCATCGACAGGGGGGCCAACACTGAAGCTTTCTTT. Its translation is CASIDRGANTEAFF.

This chain links TRBV30 with TRBJ2-5, with 8 bases matching TRBD2. J lost 2 bases, V lost 2 bases, and 16 bases had no gene match. The CDR3 has 18 residues. Germline V gene lookup returns CDR1 GTSNPN and CDR2 SVGIG (reference sequence). The CDR3 spells CAWSPGVLAGPSQETQYF. In DNA form, the CDR3 reads TGTGCCTGGAGTCCGGGGGTGTTAGCGGGGCCGTCTCAAGAGACCCAGTACTTC.

The rearrangement joins TRBV28 to TRBJ1-2; 8 positions agree with TRBD1. The CDR3 has 16 amino acids. Germline CDR1 is MDHEN and CDR2 is SYDVKM. Trimming took 3 bases from V and 5 from J; bases not matched to a gene: 11. CDR3 nucleotides: TGTGCCAGCAGTTTGGGGGACAGGCGGTTTGGATATGGCTACACCTTC. Residues: CASSLGDRRFGYGYTF.

In the case of this clone: This sample includes further DNA sequences coding for the same CDR3. The chain employs TRBV6-5 and TRBJ1-5; maybe TRBD1 (5 bases). The V gene's germline CDR1 is MNHEY and CDR2 SVGAGI. The V and J ends lost 5 bases and 1 base respectively, with 12 bases between them. The CDR3 covers 15 residues. For the CDR3, the DNA is TGTGCCAGCAGTCAGGGTAGAGGAAGCAATCAGCCCCAGCATTTT. It codes for CASSQGRGSNQPQHF.

This rearrangement joins TRBV4-1 to TRBJ2-7; D is uncertain. The CDR3 runs to 13 residues. V lost 0 bases and J 6 bases, leaving 9 bases between the germline ends. Germline CDR1 is MGHRA and CDR2 is YSYEKL. The CDR3 nucleotides are TGCGCCAGCAGCCAAGATTATCCCCTCGAGCAGTACTTC. Protein product: CASSQDYPLEQYF.

V and J are TRBV11-3 and TRBJ2-7, with 9 bases lining up with TRBD1. After removal of 3 bases from V and 5 bases from J, the junction contained 14 bases not matched to a gene. The CDR3 sequence is 17 residues long. Germline V lookup: CDR1 SGHNT, CDR2 YENEEA. CDR3 sequence reads: CASSFYPPDRGTNEQYF. CDR3 coding DNA: TGTGCCAGCAGCTTCTATCCCCCGGACAGGGGAACCAACGAGCAGTACTTC.

The chain links TRBV7-9 to TRBJ2-7; the match to TRBD1 covers 9 bases. After removal of 0 bases from V and 3 bases from J, the junction contained 0 bases not matched to a gene. This CDR3 region has 14 residues. In germline, CDR1 is SEHNR, CDR2 FQNEAQ (reference sequence). CDR3: CASSLADRGYEQYF. CDR3 nucleotides: TGTGCCAGCAGCTTAGCGGACAGGGGCTACGAGCAGTACTTC.